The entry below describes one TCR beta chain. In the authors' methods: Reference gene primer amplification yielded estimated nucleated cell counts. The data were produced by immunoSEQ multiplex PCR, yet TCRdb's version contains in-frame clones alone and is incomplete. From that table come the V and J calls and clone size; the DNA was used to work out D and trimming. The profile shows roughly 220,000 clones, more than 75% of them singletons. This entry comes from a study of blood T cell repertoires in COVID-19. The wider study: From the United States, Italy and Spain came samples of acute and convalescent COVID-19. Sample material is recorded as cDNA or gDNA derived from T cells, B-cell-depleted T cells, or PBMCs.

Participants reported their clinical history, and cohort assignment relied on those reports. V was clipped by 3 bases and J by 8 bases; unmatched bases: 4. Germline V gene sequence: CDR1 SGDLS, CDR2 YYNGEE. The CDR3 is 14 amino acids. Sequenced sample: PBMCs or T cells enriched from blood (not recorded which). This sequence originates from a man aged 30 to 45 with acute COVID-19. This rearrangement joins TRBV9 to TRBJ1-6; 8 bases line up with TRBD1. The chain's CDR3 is CASSDRQGYSPLHF. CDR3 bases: TGTGCCAGCAGCGACCGACAGGGGTATTCACCCCTCCACTTT. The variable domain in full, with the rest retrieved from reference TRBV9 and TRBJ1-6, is DSGVTQTPKHLITATGQRVTLRCSPRSGDLSVYWYQQSLDQGLQFLIQYYNGEERAKGNILERFSAQQFPDLHSELNLSSLELGDSALYFCASSDRQGYSPLHFGNGTRLTVT.